The 19 T cell receptor beta chains reported below all come from one sample, sequenced in a study of beta chain features in type 1 diabetes. The sequenced template was cDNA made from the entire isolated RNA. TCRdb's table, derived via immunoSEQ multiplex PCR, lists solely in-frame clones and lacks some. This sample has 90,000 to 110,000 clones, with 40% found just once. The source material was stem cell memory CD4+ T cells from blood. These receptors came from a young woman in good health.

The table lists this clone with a few counts. The chain carries TRBV11-2 and TRBJ2-3, with D possibly TRBD2 on 5 matching bases. V was trimmed by 5 bases and J by 3 bases, leaving 12 bases between them. CDR3 length: 14 residues. CDR1 SGHAT and CDR2 FQNNGV come from the germline V gene. The CDR3 nucleotides read TGTGCCAGCAGCCCTCTGCGGGTGACAGATACGCAGTATTTT. Its translation is CASSPLRVTDTQYF.

J is TRBJ2-5 and V is TRBV4-1, with 8 bases matching TRBD2. With the DNA end fitting TRBJ2-7 better, the J assignment may be wrong. Germline V gives CDR1 MGHRA, CDR2 YSYEKL. The CDR3 has 16 amino acids. The CDR3 is CASSHLMAGGSYEQYF. The CDR3 bases are TGCGCCAGCAGCCATCTTATGGCGGGAGGATCCTACGAGCAGTACTTC.

The chain recombines TRBV7-9 with TRBJ2-5; perhaps TRBD1 as D (5 bases). The germline gives CDR1 SEHNR, CDR2 FQNEAQ (reference sequence). The V gene lost 7 bases and the J gene lost 2 bases, with 11 bases spanning the gap. CDR3 length: 13 residues. The chain's CDR3 is CASNSQGQETQYF. The DNA for the CDR3 is TGTGCCAGCAACAGTCAGGGTCAAGAGACCCAGTACTTC.

The chain couples TRBV5-6 to TRBJ1-1; D remains ambiguous. CDR3 length: 13 residues. Germline CDR1 SGHDT, CDR2 YYEEEE. The V gene lost 1 base and the J gene lost 0 bases, with 4 bases spanning the gap. In nucleotides, the CDR3 is TGTGCCAGCAGCTTGCGGTTGAACACTGAAGCTTTCTTT. It translates to CASSLRLNTEAFF.

The V call is TRBV7-9, the J call TRBJ2-1, with 9 bases matching TRBD2. Germline CDR1 is SEHNR and CDR2 is FQNEAQ (reference sequence). CDR3 size: 19 residues. The V and J ends lost 3 bases and 1 base, in that order; junction bases with no gene match: 13. CDR3 region: CASSFAITSGPTSYNEQFF. CDR3 nucleotides: TGTGCCAGCAGCTTTGCGATTACTAGCGGGCCCACTTCCTACAATGAGCAGTTCTTC. Full variable domain (missing parts from reference TRBV7-9 and TRBJ2-1): DTGVSQNPRHKITKRGQNVTFRCDPISEHNRLYWYRQTLGQGPEFLTYFQNEAQLEKSRLLSDRFSAERPKGSFSTLEIQRTEQGDSAMYLCASSFAITSGPTSYNEQFFGPGTRLTVL.

This sequence joins TRBV29-1 and TRBJ2-3; D possibly corresponds to TRBD2 (5 bases). Per the germline V gene, CDR1 is SQVTM and CDR2 is ANQGSEA. The germline V and J ends were trimmed by 6 bases and 1 base, with 8 bases remaining between them. This CDR3 is 12 amino acids long. The DNA for the CDR3 is TGCAGCGTCGTGCGGGGCACAGATACGCAGTATTTT. Translated, it gives CSVVRGTDTQYF.

V is TRBV9 and J is TRBJ2-7; 9 bases are a match to TRBD2. The CDR3 loop spans 14 amino acids. The germline gives CDR1 SGDLS, CDR2 YYNGEE. V was pared by 3 bases and J by 6 bases, with 7 bases of the junction left unmatched. In nucleotides, the CDR3 is TGTGCCAGCAGCGCAATAGCGGGAGTTGCCGAGCAGTACTTC. Translated, it gives CASSAIAGVAEQYF.

The V and J genes are TRBV10-3 and TRBJ2-5; TRBD1 might be the D (7 bases). Trimming cost V 4 bases and J 5 bases, with 14 bases left between them. Per germline, CDR1 ENHRY and CDR2 SYGVKD. The CDR3 is 14 residues long. For the CDR3, the DNA is TGTGCCATCAGTGGGAGGGGGCGGAGGGAGACCCAGTACTTC. As protein: CAISGRGRRETQYF.

The J gene is TRBJ2-1, the V gene TRBV28; weak D call: TRBD1 (6 bases). Germline CDR1 reads MDHEN; CDR2 reads SYDVKM. The ends were cut back, 1 base at V and 4 bases at J, with 11 bases in the middle. The CDR3 extends over 15 amino acids. As DNA, the CDR3 is TGTGCCAGCAGTTTATACAGGGTCTTTTACAATGAGCAGTTCTTC. It encodes CASSLYRVFYNEQFF.

This clone turned up a few times. J is TRBJ2-7 and V is TRBV19; TRBD1 matches 7 bases. In germline, CDR1 is LNHDA, CDR2 SQIVND (reference sequence). V lost 6 bases and J lost 2; bases outside the gene matches: 7. This CDR3 is 14 amino acids long. The CDR3 region has the DNA TGTGCCAGTAGGGACACTGGGACAGCCTACGAGCAGTACTTC. It specifies CASRDTGTAYEQYF.

This rearrangement joins TRBV6-4 to TRBJ1-1, with 10 nucleotides matching TRBD1. This CDR3 has 17 residues. In germline, CDR1 is MRHNA, CDR2 SNTAGT. The junction had 10 bases not matched to a gene; V was cut back by 5 bases and J by 1 base. The CDR3 DNA is TGTGCCAGCAGTCGCCGGGGGACAGGGGAGGCGAACACTGAAGCTTTCTTT. Protein: CASSRRGTGEANTEAFF.

The chain is built from TRBV5-1 and TRBJ2-1; TRBD2 is a possible D gene (6 bases). CDR3 length: 14 residues. V lost 7 bases, J lost 5 bases, and 16 bases lay in between. Germline assignment: CDR1 SGHRS and CDR2 YFSETQ. CDR3 protein: CASGGLALNNEQFF. The CDR3 nucleotides are TGCGCCAGCGGAGGTCTAGCGCTTAACAATGAGCAGTTCTTC.

The J gene is TRBJ2-3, the V gene TRBV19; D is unclear. This CDR3 contains 13 residues. CDR1 and CDR2 from the germline V gene are LNHDA and SQIVND (reference sequence). CDR3 in DNA: TGTGCTCCTAGATACCGAAAGGCGGATACGCAGTATTTT. It specifies CAPRYRKADTQYF.

This clone was seen a few times. The chain couples TRBV6-5 to TRBJ2-6; 9 bases fit TRBD2. The CDR3 is made up of 13 amino acids. Looked up from germline, CDR1 is MNHEY and CDR2 is SVGAGI. The V and J ends lost 5 bases and 12 bases, in that order; junction bases with no gene match: 5. In DNA form, the CDR3 reads TGTGCCAGCAGTGACCGACTAGCGGCCGTCCTGACTTTC. Amino acids: CASSDRLAAVLTF.

This clone has only a few counts. The chain links TRBV30 to TRBJ2-2, with TRBD2 identical over 12 bases. Germline V gene sequence: CDR1 GTSNPN, CDR2 SVGIG (reference sequence). The CDR3 is made up of 17 amino acids. The trim removed 5 bases at V and 0 bases at J, leaving 7 bases unmatched. The CDR3 bases are TGTGCCTGGGATCATCGGACTAGCGGGACGAACACCGGGGAGCTGTTTTTT. Translation: CAWDHRTSGTNTGELFF. The whole variable domain, remainder taken from reference TRBV30 and TRBJ2-2, is SQTIHQWPATLVQPVGSPLSLECTVEGTSNPNLYWYRQAAGRGLQLLFYSVGIGQISSEVPQNLSASRPQDRQFILSSKKLLLSDSGFYLCAWDHRTSGTNTGELFFGEGSRLTVL.

The table lists this clone with a few counts. The rearrangement joins TRBV7-2 to TRBJ2-6, with 10 bases that match TRBD1. This CDR3 has 18 residues. V shed 1 base and J 1 base; nucleotides not matched to a gene: 4. Germline V lookup: CDR1 SGHTA, CDR2 FQGNSA. The CDR3 nucleotides are TGTGCCAGCAGCTTAGTACGGACAGGGGGGTCTGGGGCCAACGTCCTGACTTTC. It is translated as CASSLVRTGGSGANVLTF.

There are a few counts of this clone. The J gene is TRBJ2-1, the V gene TRBV18; no firm D call. Trimming pared 2 bases from V and 10 bases from J, leaving 9 bases between. The CDR3 runs 12 residues. In germline, CDR1 is KGHSH, CDR2 LQKENI. The CDR3 sequence: CASSPDIREQFF. Here the CDR3 DNA reads TGTGCCAGCTCACCAGACATTCGGGAGCAGTTCTTC.

The chain employs TRBV28 and TRBJ1-2; 7 bases line up with TRBD1. There are 14 residues in the CDR3. The V gene's germline CDR1 is MDHEN and CDR2 SYDVKM. V was pared by 4 bases and J by 4 bases, with 6 bases of the junction left unmatched. In DNA, the CDR3 is TGTGCCAGCAGTTCCCCGGGACAGAGCTATGGCTACACCTTC. Translating gives CASSSPGQSYGYTF.

This chain joins TRBV7-3 and TRBJ2-2, with TRBD2 matching over 7 bases. CDR1 and CDR2 (germline): SGHTA, FQGTGA. The CDR3 has 16 residues. V shed 5 bases, J shed 6 bases, and the junction held 12 bases outside the gene matches. The CDR3 nucleotides read TGTGCCAGCAGCCCTAAACTAGCGCGGATCCCCGGGGAGCTGTTTTTT. It yields the protein CASSPKLARIPGELFF.